This T cell receptor (beta chain) was sequenced in a study of a mutant IDH1 vaccine in newly diagnosed glioma. Germline-derived CDR1 and CDR2 are MNHNS and SASEGT. Trimming removed 11 bases from V and 4 bases from J, with 23 bases in between. The CDR3 covers 15 residues. With regard to this clone: Its antigen is not known.

Clones were read by immunoSEQ multiplex PCR, and TCRdb kept only the in-frame ones, dropping some. The sample yields some 57,000 clones, about three quarters seen once. Time point specified: week 47, end of study. Alongside topical imiquimod, each dose of vaccine comprised 300 ug of mutant IDH1 20-mer peptide. The source is a woman aged 40 to 49 with glioma. Some clones in this sample may be carry-over from other donors' samples. The rearrangement links TRBV6-1 to TRBJ1-2, with D perhaps TRBD1 (5 bases). The material sequenced was PBMCs, taken from a glioma patient whose treatment included an IDH1 peptide vaccine. In DNA form, the CDR3 reads TGTGCCGCTGGCGGGGGACTTACCCAGAGCTATGGCTACACCTTC. This gives the protein CAAGGGLTQSYGYTF.